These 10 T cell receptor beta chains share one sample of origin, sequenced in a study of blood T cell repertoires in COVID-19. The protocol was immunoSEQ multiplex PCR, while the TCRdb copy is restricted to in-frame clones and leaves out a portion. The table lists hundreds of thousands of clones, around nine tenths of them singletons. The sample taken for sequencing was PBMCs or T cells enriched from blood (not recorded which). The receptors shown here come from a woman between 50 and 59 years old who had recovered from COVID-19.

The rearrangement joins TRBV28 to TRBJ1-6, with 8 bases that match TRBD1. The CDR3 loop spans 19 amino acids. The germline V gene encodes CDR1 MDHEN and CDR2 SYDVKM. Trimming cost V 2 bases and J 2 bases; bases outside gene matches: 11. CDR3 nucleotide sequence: TGTGCCAGCAGTTTACCGCCAGGGGGCGCGAACCCCTATAATTCACCCCTCCACTTT. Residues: CASSLPPGGANPYNSPLHF.

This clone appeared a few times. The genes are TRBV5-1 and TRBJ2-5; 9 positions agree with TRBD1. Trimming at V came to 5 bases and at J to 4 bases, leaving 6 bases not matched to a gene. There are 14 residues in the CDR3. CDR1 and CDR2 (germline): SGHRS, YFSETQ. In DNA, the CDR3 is TGCGCCAGCAGAGGGGGACAGGGAGGAGAGACCCAGTACTTC. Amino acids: CASRGGQGGETQYF.

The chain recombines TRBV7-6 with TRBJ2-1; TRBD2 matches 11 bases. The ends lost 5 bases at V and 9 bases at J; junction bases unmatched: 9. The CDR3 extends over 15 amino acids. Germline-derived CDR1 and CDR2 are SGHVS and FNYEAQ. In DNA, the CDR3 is TGTGCCAGCAGCGAGAGTAGCGGGGGGGCCGGTGAGCAGTTCTTC. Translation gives CASSESSGGAGEQFF.

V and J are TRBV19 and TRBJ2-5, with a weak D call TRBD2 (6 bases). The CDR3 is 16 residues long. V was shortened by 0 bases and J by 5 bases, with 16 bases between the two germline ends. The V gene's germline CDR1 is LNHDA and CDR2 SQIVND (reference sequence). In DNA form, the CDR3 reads TGTGCCAGTAGTATAGATCTAGAGGCGGGGTACGAGACCCAGTACTTC. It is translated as CASSIDLEAGYETQYF.

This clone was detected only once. For the CDR3, the DNA is TGTGCCACCCGGGGGGACGGATCCTATAATTCACCCCTCCACTTT. Translation gives CATRGDGSYNSPLHF. The rearrangement uses TRBV5-5 and TRBJ1-6, with D perhaps matching TRBD1 (5 bases). CDR3 length equals 15 residues. CDR1 and CDR2 from the germline V gene are SGHKS and YYEKEE (reference sequence). V lost 9 bases and J 1 base, leaving 14 bases between the germline ends. Supplemented by reference TRBV5-5 and TRBJ1-6, the full variable domain reads DAGVTQSPTHLIKTRGQQVTLRCSPISGHKSVSWYQQVLGQGPQFIFQYYEKEERGRGNFPDRFSARQFPNYSSELNVNALLLGDSALYLCATRGDGSYNSPLHFGNGTRLTVT.

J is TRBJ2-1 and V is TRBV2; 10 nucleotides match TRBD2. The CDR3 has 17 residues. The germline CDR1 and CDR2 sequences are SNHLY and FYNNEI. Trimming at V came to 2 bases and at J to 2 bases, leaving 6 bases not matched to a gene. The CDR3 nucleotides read TGTGCCAGCAGTGAATCAGCGGGGGGGCCCCCCTACAATGAGCAGTTCTTC. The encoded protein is CASSESAGGPPYNEQFF.

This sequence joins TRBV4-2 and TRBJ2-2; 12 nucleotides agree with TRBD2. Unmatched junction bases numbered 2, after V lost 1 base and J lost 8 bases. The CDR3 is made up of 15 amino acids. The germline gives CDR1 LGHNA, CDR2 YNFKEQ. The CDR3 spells CASSQGTSGVGELFF. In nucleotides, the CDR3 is TGTGCCAGCAGCCAAGGGACTAGCGGGGTTGGGGAGCTGTTTTTT.

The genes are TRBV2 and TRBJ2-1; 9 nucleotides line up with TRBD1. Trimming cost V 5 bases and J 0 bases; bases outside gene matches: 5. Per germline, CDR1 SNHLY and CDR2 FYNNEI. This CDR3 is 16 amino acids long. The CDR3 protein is CASSKPGQGSYNEQFF. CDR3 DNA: TGTGCCAGCAGTAAGCCGGGACAGGGCTCCTACAATGAGCAGTTCTTC. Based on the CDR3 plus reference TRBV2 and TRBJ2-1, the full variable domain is EPEVTQTPSHQVTQMGQEVILRCVPISNHLYFYWYRQILGQKVEFLVSFYNNEISEKSEIFDDQFSVERPDGSNFTLKIRSTKLEDSAMYFCASSKPGQGSYNEQFFGPGTRLTVL.

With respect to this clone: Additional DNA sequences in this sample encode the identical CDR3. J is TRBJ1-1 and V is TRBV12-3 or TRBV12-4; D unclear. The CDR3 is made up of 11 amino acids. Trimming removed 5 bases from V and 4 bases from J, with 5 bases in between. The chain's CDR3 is CASSRGTEAFF. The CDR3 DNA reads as TGTGCCAGCAGTAGAGGCACTGAAGCTTTCTTT.

The CDR3 region is CASGGGMSGANVLTF. CDR3 DNA sequence: TGTGCCAGCGGGGGAGGGATGTCTGGGGCCAACGTCCTGACTTTC. This chain links TRBV7-9 with TRBJ2-6; 7 bases are a match to TRBD2. Germline CDR1 and CDR2: SEHNR and FQNEAQ (reference sequence). With V trimmed by 8 bases and J by 1 base, 5 bases remained unmatched. The CDR3 extends over 15 amino acids.